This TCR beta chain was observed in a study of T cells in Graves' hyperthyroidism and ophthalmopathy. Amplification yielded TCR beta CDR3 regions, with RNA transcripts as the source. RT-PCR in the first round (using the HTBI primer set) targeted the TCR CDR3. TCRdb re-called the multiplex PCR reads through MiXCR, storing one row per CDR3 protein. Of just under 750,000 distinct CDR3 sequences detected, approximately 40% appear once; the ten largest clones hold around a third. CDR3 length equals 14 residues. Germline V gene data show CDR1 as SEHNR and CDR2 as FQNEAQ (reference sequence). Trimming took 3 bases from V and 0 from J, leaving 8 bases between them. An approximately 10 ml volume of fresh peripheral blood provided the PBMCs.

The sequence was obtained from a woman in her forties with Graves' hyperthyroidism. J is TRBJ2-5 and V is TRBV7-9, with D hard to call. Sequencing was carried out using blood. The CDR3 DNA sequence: TGTGCCAGCAGCTTTTTAAAGAACCAAGAGACCCAGTACTTC. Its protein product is CASSFLKNQETQYF.